This T cell receptor (beta chain) was documented in a study of blood T cells in healthy people across ages. In germline, CDR1 is SGHVS, CDR2 FQNEAQ. This CDR3 contains 16 residues. V gave up 5 bases and J gave up 5 bases; unmatched junction bases: 7. Alongside a J-beta primer mix, a sample-barcoded 5' primer served in a second PCR lasting roughly 6 to 11 cycles. TCRdb re-called the 5' RACE reads with MiXCR, one entry per CDR3 protein. In the table there are 1.2 million to 1.5 million distinct CDR3 sequences, approximately 60% of which are singletons. V and J are TRBV7-8 and TRBJ2-2; 11 bases match TRBD1. The sample consisted of blood. The sequence came from a man aged 18 to 30 in good health. CDR3 loop: CASSPGQGAGTGELFF. Written as DNA, the CDR3 is TGTGCCAGCAGCCCTGGACAGGGGGCAGGGACCGGGGAGCTGTTTTTT. The full variable domain, completed using reference TRBV7-8 and TRBJ2-2, is GAGVSQSPRYKVAKRGQDVALRCDPISGHVSLFWYQQALGQGPEFLTYFQNEAQLDKSGLPSDRFFAERPEGSVSTLKIQRTQQEDSAVYLCASSPGQGAGTGELFFGEGSRLTVL.